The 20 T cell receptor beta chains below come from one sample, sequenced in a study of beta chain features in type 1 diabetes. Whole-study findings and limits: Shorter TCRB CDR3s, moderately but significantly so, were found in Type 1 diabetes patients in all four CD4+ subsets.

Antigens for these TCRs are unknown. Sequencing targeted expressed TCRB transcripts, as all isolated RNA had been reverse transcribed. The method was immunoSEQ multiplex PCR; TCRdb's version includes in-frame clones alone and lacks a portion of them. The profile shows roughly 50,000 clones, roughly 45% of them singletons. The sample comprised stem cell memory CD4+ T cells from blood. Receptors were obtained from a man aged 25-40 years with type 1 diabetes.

The CDR3 here is CASSVASGNTGELFF. In DNA, the CDR3 is TGTGCCAGCAGCGTAGCTAGCGGGAACACCGGGGAGCTGTTTTTT. V is TRBV9 and J is TRBJ2-2, with 7 bases identical to TRBD2. This CDR3 has 15 amino acids. Germline lookup yields CDR1 SGDLS and CDR2 YYNGEE. V shed 0 bases and J 1 base; nucleotides not matched to a gene: 0.

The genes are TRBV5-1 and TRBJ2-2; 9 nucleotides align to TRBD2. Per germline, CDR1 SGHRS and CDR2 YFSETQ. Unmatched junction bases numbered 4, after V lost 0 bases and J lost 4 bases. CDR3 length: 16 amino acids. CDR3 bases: TGCGCCAGCAGCTTGGGACTAGCGGTGAGCACCGGGGAGCTGTTTTTT. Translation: CASSLGLAVSTGELFF.

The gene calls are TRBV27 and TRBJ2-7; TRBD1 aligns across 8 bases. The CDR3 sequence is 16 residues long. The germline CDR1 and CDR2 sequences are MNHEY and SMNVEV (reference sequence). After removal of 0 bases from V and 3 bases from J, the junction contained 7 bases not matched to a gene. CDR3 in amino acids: CASSLSPGGNYYEQYF. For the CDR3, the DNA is TGTGCCAGCAGTTTATCCCCAGGGGGCAATTACTACGAGCAGTACTTC.

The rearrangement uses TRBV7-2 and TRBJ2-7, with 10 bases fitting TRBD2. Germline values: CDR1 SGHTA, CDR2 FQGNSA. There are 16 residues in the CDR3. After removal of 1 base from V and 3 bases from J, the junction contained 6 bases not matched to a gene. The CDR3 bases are TGTGCCAGCAGCTTAGGGGCTAGCGGGAGTAACTACGAGCAGTACTTC. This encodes CASSLGASGSNYEQYF.

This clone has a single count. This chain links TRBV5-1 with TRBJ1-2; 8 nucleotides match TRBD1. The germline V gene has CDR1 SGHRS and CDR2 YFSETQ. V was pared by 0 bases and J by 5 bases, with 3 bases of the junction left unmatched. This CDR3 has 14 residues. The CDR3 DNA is TGCGCCAGCAGCTTGGGGCAGGGGGCATATGGCTACACCTTC. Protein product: CASSLGQGAYGYTF.

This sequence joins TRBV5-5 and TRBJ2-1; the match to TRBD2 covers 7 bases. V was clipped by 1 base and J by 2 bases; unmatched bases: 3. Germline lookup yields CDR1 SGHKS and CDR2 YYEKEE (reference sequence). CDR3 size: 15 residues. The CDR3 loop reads CASSLFAGAYNEQFF. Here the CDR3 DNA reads TGTGCCAGCAGCTTGTTTGCGGGAGCCTACAATGAGCAGTTCTTC.

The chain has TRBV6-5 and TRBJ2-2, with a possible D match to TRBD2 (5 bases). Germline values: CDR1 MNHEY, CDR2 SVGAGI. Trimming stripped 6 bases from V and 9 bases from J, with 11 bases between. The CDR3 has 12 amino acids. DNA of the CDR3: TGTGCCAGCAGCCGGACGGGGAGGGAGCTGTTTTTT. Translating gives CASSRTGRELFF.

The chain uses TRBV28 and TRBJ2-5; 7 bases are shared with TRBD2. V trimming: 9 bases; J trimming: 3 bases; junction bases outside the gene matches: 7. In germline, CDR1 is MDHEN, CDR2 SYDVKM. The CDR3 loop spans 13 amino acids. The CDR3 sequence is CASSRGGEETQYF. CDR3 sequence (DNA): TGTGCCAGTTCTAGGGGAGGGGAAGAGACCCAGTACTTC.

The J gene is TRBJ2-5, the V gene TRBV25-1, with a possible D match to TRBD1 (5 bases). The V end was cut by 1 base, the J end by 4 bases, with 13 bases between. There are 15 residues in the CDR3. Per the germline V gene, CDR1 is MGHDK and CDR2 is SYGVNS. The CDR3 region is CASSEWGPGRETQYF. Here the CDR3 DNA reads TGTGCCAGCAGTGAATGGGGCCCAGGGCGAGAGACCCAGTACTTC.

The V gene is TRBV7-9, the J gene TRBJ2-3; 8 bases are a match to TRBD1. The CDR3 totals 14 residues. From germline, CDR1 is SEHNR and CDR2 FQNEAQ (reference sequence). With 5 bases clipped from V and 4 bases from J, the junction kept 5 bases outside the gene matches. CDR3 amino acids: CASSLDRVADTQYF. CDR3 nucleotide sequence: TGTGCCAGCAGCCTGGACAGGGTCGCAGATACGCAGTATTTT.

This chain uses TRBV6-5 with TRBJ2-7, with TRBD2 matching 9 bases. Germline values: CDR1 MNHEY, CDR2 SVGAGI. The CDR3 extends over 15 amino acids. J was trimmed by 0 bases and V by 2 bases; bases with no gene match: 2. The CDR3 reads CASSYRREGSYEQYF. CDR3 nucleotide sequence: TGTGCCAGCAGTTACCGGCGGGAGGGCTCCTACGAGCAGTACTTC.

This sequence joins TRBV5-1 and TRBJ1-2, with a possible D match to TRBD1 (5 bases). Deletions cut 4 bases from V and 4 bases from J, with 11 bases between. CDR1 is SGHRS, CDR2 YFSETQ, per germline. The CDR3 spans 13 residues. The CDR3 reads CASSPAGPYGYTF. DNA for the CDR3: TGCGCCAGCAGCCCAGCAGGGCCCTATGGCTACACCTTC.

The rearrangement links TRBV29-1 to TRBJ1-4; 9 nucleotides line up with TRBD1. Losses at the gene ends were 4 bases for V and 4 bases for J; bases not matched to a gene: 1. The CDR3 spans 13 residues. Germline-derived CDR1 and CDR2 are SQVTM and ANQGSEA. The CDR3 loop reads CSVGTGVNEKLFF. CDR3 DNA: TGCAGCGTTGGGACAGGGGTTAATGAAAAACTGTTTTTT. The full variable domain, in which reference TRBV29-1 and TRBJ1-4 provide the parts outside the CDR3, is SAVISQKPSRDICQRGTSLTIQCQVDSQVTMMFWYRQQPGQSLTLIATANQGSEATYESGFVIDKFPISRPNLTFSTLTVSNMSPEDSSIYLCSVGTGVNEKLFFGSGTQLSVL.

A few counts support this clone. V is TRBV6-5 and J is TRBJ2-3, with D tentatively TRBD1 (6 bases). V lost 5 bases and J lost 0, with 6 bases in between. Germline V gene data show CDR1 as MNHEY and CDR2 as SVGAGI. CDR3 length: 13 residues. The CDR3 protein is CASSGQSTDTQYF. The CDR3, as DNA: TGTGCCAGCAGTGGACAGAGCACAGATACGCAGTATTTT.

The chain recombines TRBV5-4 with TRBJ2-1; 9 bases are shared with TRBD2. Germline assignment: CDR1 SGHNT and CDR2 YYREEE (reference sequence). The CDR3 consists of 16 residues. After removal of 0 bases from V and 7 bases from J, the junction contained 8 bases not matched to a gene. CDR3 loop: CASSLAAGGPWNEQFF. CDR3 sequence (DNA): TGTGCCAGCAGCTTGGCTGCGGGAGGGCCGTGGAATGAGCAGTTCTTC.

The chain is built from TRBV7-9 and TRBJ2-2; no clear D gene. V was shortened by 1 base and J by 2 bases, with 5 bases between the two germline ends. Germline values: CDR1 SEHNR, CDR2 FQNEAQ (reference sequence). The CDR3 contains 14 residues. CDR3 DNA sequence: TGTGCCAGCAGCTTAGTACTTAACACCGGGGAGCTGTTTTTT. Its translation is CASSLVLNTGELFF. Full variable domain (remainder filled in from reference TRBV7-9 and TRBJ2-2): DTGVSQNPRHKITKRGQNVTFRCDPISEHNRLYWYRQTLGQGPEFLTYFQNEAQLEKSRLLSDRFSAERPKGSFSTLEIQRTEQGDSAMYLCASSLVLNTGELFFGEGSRLTVL.

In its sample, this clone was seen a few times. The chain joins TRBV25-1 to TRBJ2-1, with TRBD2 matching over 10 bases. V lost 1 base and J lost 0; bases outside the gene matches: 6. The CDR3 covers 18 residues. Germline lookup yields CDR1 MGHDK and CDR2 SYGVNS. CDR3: CASSELSSGSISYNEQFF. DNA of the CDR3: TGTGCCAGCAGTGAATTGTCTAGCGGGAGTATCTCCTACAATGAGCAGTTCTTC. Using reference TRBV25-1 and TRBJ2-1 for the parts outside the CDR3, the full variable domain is EADIYQTPRYLVIGTGKKITLECSQTMGHDKMYWYQQDPGMELHLIHYSYGVNSTEKGDLSSESTVSRIRTEHFPLTLESARPSHTSQYLCASSELSSGSISYNEQFFGPGTRLTVL.

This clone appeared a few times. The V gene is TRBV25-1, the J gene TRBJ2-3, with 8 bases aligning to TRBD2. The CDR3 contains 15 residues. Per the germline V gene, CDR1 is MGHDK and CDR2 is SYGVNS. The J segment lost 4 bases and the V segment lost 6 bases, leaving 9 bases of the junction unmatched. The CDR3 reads CASSTSGLVADTQYF. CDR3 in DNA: TGTGCCAGCAGCACTAGCGGCCTAGTGGCAGATACGCAGTATTTT.

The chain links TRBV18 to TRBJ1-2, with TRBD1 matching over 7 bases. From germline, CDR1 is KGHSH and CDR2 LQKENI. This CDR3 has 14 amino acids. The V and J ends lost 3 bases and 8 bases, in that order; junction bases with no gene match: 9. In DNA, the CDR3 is TGTGCCAGCTCACCCCGAGACAGGGATTGGGGCTACACCTTC. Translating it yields CASSPRDRDWGYTF.

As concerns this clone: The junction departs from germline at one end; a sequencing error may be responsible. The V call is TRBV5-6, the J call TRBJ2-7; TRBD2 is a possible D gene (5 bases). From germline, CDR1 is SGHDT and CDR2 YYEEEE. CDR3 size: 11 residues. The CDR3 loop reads CASSRDLVSSF. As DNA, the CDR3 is TGTGCCAGCAGCCGGGATTTGGTCAGTTCGTTC.